Listed below are T cell receptor beta chains from one sample, sequenced in a study of cytomegalovirus exposure and HLA in healthy donors. Measured with immunoSEQ multiplex PCR; TCRdb has only the in-frame clones, and not every one. The sample holds 130,000 or so clones, 77% seen once. Sequencing input: PBMCs. These receptor sequences come from a female donor in good health and CMV-seronegative. Each CDR3 is given with its conserved first and last residue. Each record gives: D gene, clone size, V gene, J gene, CDR3 DNA, CDR3 protein. The D gene is left open where the match is weak. The listing skips clone size in some rows; elsewhere it reads once, few, many or a size class.

-	-	TRBV7-3	TRBJ2-6	TGTGCCAGCAGCTTACACAGGGCACCTGGGGCCAACGTCCTGACTTTC	CASSLHRAPGANVLTF
TRBD2	-	TRBV7-9	TRBJ2-7	TGTGCCAGCAGGGGACTAGCGGGTTCCTACGAGCAGTACTTC	CASRGLAGSYEQYF
TRBD1	once	TRBV5-1	TRBJ2-1	TGCGCCAGCAGCTTGGCCCACGGACAGGGCGTTTACAATGAGCAGTTCTTC	CASSLAHGQGVYNEQFF
-	-	TRBV13	TRBJ2-2	TGTGCCAGCAGCCTCTACACCGGGGAGCTGTTTTTT	CASSLYTGELFF
-	-	TRBV7-7	TRBJ1-5	TGTGCCAGCAGCAAAGATCGGGATCAGCCCCAGCATTTT	CASSKDRDQPQHF
-	-	TRBV28	TRBJ2-1	TGTGCCAGCTCAGGGGGGCGGGAGCAGTTCTTC	CASSGGREQFF
TRBD1	few	TRBV9	TRBJ2-2	TGTGCCAGCAGCGTACTCAGGGGGACCGGGGAGCTGTTTTTT	CASSVLRGTGELFF
-	-	TRBV19	TRBJ2-2	TGTGCCAGTAGTAACCAGATCGACACCGGGGAGCTGTTTTTT	CASSNQIDTGELFF
-	-	TRBV10-1	TRBJ2-7	TGCGCCAGCAGTGAGTCAATAGCCCCCTACGAGCAGTACTTC	CASSESIAPYEQYF
TRBD2	once	TRBV7-8	TRBJ2-3	TGTGCCAGCAGCTTACGAGCGGGGACCACAGATACGCAGTATTTT	CASSLRAGTTDTQYF
TRBD1	few	TRBV7-3	TRBJ1-1	TGTGCCAGCAGCCCCAGACAGGGGTTAAACACTGAAGCTTTCTTT	CASSPRQGLNTEAFF
-	-	TRBV19	TRBJ2-7	TGTGCCAGTAGTATGGGCAGGGCCTACGAGCAGTACTTC	CASSMGRAYEQYF
-	-	TRBV18	TRBJ1-1	TGTGCCAGCTCACGACAGACAGAGTACACTGAAGCTTTCTTT	CASSRQTEYTEAFF
TRBD1	-	TRBV30	TRBJ1-1	TGTGCCTGGAGTGGTGGGACAGCTGAAGCTTTCTTT	CAWSGGTAEAFF
TRBD1	few	TRBV5-6	TRBJ1-2	TGTGCCAGCAGCCTGGGACAGAACTATGGCTACACCTTC	CASSLGQNYGYTF
-	-	TRBV10-3	TRBJ2-7	TGTGCCATCAGTGAGAGGGCAGGGACCTACGAGCAGTACTTC	CAISERAGTYEQYF
TRBD1	-	TRBV19	TRBJ1-6	TGTGCCAGTAGCCTTACAGGGGTAAACTATAATTCACCCCTCCACTTT	CASSLTGVNYNSPLHF
-	-	TRBV27	TRBJ2-3	TGTGCCAGCAGTTTATCGGCTAGGAGCACAGATACGCAGTATTTT	CASSLSARSTDTQYF
-	-	TRBV30	TRBJ1-6	TGTGCCTGGAATGAGAAAAATAATTCACCCCTCCACTTT	CAWNEKNNSPLHF
-	-	TRBV5-6	TRBJ2-5	TGTGCCAGCAGCTTGGCCAACAGGGGAGGACAAGAGACCCAGTACTTC	CASSLANRGGQETQYF
TRBD1	few	TRBV6-6	TRBJ1-1	TGTGCCAGCACCTCCCCAGGGGGCGCCGCCGAAGCTTTCTTT	CASTSPGGAAEAFF
TRBD2	-	TRBV18	TRBJ2-3	TGTGCCAGCTCACCACTCCGGTCGGGACTAGCCTCAGATACGCAGTATTTT	CASSPLRSGLASDTQYF
-	-	TRBV27	TRBJ1-1	TGTGTGACAGGCAGGACGGTTGAAGCTTTCTTT	CVTGRTVEAFF
TRBD1	-	TRBV5-4	TRBJ1-6	TGTGCCAGCAGAAAGACAGGGTCGGGTTCACCCCTCCACTTT	CASRKTGSGSPLHF
TRBD1	-	TRBV2	TRBJ1-2	TGTGCCAGCAGTCGGACAGGGAACCCCTATGGCTACACCTTC	CASSRTGNPYGYTF